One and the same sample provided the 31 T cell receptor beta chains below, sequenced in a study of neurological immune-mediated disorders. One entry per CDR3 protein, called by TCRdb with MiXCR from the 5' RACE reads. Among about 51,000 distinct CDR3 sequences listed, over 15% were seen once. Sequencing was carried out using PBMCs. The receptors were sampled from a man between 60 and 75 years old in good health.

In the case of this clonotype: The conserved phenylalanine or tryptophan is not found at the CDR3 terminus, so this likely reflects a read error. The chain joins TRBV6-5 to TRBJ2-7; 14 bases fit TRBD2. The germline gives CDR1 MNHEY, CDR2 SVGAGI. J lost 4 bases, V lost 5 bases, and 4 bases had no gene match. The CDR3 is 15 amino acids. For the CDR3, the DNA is TGTGCCAGCAGTGCAGGGACTAGCGGGAGTTACGAGCAGTACTCC. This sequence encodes CASSAGTSGSYEQYS.

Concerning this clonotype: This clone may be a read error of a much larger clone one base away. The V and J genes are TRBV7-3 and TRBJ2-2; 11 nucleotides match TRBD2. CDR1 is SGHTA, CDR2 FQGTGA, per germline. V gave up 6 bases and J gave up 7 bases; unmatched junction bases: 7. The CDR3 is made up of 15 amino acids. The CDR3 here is CASRAVLAGVGELFF. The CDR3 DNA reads TGTGCCAGCAGGGCGGTACTAGCGGGAGTCGGGGAGCTGTTTTTT.

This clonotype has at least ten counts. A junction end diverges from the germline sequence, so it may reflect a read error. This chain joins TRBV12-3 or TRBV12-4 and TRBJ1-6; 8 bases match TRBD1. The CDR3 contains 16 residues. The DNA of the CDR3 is TGTGTCAGCAGCCCCCCGACAGGGGTAAAGACTTCACCCCTCCACTTT. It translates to CVSSPPTGVKTSPLHF.

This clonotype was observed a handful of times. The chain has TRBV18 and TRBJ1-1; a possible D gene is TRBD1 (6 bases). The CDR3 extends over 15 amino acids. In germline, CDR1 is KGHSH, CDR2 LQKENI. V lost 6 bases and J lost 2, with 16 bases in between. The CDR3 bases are TGTGCCAGCTCTCCTGGACAGAAGATAAACACTGAAGCTTTCTTT. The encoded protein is CASSPGQKINTEAFF.

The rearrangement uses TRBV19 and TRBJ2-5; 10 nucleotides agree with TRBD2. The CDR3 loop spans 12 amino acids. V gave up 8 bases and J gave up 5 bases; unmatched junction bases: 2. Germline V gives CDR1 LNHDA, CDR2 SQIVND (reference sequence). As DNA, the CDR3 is TGTGCCAGTCGACTAGCGGGTGAGACCCAGTACTTC. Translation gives CASRLAGETQYF.

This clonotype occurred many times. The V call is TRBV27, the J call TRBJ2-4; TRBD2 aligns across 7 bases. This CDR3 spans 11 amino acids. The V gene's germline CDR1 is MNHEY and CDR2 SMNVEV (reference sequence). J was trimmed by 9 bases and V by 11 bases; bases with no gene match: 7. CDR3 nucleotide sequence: TGTGCCCATAAACCGGGGGGCATTCAGTACTTC. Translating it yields CAHKPGGIQYF.

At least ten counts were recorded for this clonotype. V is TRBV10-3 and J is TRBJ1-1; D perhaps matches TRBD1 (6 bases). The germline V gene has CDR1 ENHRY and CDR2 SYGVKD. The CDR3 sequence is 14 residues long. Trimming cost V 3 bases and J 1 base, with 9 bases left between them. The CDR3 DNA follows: TGTGCCATCAGTGAAGGGGACACGAACACTGAAGCTTTCTTT. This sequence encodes CAISEGDTNTEAFF.

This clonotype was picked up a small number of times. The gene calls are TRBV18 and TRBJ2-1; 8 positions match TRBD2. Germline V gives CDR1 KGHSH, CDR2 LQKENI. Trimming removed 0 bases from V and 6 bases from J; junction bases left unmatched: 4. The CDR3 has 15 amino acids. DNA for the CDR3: TGTGCCAGCTCACCACCGGCCAGCGGGAGCAATGAGCAGTTCTTC. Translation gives CASSPPASGSNEQFF.

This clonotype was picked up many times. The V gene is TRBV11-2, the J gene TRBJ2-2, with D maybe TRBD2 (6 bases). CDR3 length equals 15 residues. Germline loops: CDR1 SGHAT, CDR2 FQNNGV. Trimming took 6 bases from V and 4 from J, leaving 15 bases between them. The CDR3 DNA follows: TGTGCCAGCAGAACTCTGGGGGGTAGCACCGGGGAGCTGTTTTTT. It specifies CASRTLGGSTGELFF. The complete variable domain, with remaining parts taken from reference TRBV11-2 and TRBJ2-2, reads EAGVAQSPRYKIIEKRQSVAFWCNPISGHATLYWYQQILGQGPKLLIQFQNNGVVDDSQLPKDRFSAERLKGVDSTLKIQPAKLEDSAVYLCASRTLGGSTGELFFGEGSRLTVL.

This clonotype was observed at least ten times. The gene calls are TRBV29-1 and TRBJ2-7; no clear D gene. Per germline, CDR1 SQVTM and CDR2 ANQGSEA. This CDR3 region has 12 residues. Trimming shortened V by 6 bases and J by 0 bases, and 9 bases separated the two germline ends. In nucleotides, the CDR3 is TGCAGCGTACAGACGAGCTCCTACGAGCAGTACTTC. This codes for CSVQTSSYEQYF.

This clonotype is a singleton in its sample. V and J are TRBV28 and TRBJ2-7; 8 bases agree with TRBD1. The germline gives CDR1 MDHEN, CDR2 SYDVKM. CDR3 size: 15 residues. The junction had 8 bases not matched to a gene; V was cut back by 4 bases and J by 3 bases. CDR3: CASSSRTGLLYEQYF. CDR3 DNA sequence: TGTGCCAGCAGTTCACGGACAGGGTTACTCTACGAGCAGTACTTC.

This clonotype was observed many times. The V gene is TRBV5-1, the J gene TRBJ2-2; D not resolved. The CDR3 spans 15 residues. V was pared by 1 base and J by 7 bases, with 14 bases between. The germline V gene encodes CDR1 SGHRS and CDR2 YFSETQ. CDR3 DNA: TGCGCCAGCAGCTTGCATGACGGATCAGTCGGGGAGCTGTTTTTT. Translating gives CASSLHDGSVGELFF.

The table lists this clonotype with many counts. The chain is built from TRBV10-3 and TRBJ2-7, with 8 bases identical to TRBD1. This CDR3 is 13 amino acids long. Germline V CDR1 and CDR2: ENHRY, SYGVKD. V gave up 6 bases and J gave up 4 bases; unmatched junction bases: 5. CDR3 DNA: TGTGCCATCAGGGACAGGGCCTCGTACGAGCAGTACTTC. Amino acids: CAIRDRASYEQYF.

The CDR3 region has the DNA TGTGCCAGCAGGTCAGGAAGCTCAACCTACGAGCAGTACTTC. This codes for CASRSGSSTYEQYF. The chain carries TRBV6-5 and TRBJ2-7; no definite D call. Germline values: CDR1 MNHEY, CDR2 SVGAGI. The CDR3 covers 14 residues. Trimming left V 6 bases short and J 2 bases short, with 14 bases between.

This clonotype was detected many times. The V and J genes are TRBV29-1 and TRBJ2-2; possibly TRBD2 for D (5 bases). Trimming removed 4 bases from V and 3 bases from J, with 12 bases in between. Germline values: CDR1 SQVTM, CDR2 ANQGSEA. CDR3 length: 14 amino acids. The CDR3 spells CSVVRERDTGELFF. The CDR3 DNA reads TGCAGCGTTGTGAGGGAGAGGGACACCGGGGAGCTGTTTTTT.

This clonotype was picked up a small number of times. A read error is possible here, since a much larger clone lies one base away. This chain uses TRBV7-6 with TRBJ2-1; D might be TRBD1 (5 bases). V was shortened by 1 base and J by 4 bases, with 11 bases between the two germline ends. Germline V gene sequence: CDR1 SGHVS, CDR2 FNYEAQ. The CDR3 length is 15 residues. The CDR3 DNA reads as TGTGCCAGCAGCTTAGTGGTCTCAGGGTACAATGAGCAGTTCTTC. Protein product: CASSLVVSGYNEQFF.

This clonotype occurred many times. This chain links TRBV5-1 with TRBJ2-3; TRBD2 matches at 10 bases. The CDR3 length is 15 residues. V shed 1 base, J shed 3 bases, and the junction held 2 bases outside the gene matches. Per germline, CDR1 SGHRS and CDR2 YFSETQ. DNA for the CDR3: TGCGCCAGCAGCTTGACTAGCGGGAAGACAGATACGCAGTATTTT. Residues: CASSLTSGKTDTQYF.

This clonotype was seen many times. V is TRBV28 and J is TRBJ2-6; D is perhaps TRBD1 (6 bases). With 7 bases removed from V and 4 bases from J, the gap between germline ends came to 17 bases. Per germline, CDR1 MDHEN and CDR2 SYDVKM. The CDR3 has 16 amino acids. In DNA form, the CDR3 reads TGTGCCAGCAATGGGGGCAGCACAGGCGGGGCCAACGTCCTGACTTTC. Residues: CASNGGSTGGANVLTF.

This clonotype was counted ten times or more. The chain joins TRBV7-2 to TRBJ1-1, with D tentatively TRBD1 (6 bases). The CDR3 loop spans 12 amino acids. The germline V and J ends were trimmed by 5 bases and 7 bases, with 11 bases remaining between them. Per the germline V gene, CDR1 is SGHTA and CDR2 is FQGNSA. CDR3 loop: CASSRGHFEAFF. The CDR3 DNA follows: TGTGCCAGCAGCCGGGGACACTTTGAAGCTTTCTTT. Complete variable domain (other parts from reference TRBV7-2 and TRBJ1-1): GAGVSQSPSNKVTEKGKDVELRCDPISGHTALYWYRQSLGQGLEFLIYFQGNSAPDKSGLPSDRFSAERTGGSVSTLTIQRTQQEDSAVYLCASSRGHFEAFFGQGTRLTVV.

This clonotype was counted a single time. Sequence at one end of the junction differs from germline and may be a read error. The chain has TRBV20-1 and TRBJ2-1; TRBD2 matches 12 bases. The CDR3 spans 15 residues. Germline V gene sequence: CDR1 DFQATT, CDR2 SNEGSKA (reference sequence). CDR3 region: CSATSGSTSYNEQFF. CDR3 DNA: TGCAGTGCGACTAGCGGGAGTACTTCCTACAATGAGCAGTTTTTC.

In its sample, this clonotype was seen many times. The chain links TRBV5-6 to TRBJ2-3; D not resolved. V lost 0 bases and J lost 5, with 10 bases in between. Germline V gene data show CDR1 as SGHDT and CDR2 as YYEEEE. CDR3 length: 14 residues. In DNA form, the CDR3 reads TGTGCCAGCAGCTTGGGGATACCTGGAGATACGCAGTATTTT. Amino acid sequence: CASSLGIPGDTQYF.

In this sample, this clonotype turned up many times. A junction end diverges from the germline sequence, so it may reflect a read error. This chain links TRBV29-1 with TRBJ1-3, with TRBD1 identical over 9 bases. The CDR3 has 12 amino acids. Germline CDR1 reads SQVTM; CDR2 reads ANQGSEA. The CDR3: CSVEDEGQGSHF. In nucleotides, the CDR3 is TGCAGCGTTGAAGATGAAGGACAGGGGTCGCATTTT.

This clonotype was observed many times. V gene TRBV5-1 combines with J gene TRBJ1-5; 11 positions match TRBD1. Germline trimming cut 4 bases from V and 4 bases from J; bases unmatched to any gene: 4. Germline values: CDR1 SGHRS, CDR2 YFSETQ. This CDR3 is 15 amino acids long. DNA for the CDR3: TGCGCCAGCAGCAGGACAGGGGGCAGTAATCAGCCCCAGCATTTT. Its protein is CASSRTGGSNQPQHF.

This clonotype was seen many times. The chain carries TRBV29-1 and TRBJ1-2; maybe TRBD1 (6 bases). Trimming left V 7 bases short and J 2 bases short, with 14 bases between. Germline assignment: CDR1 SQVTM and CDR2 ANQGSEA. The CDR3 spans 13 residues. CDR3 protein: CSAYLQGNYGYTF. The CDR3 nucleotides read TGCAGCGCTTATTTACAGGGCAACTATGGCTACACCTTC.

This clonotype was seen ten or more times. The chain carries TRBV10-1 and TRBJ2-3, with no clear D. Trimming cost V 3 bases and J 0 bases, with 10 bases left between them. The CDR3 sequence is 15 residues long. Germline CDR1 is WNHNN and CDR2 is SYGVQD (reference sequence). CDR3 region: CASSETARSTDTQYF. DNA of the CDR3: TGCGCCAGCAGTGAAACAGCCCGAAGCACAGATACGCAGTATTTT.

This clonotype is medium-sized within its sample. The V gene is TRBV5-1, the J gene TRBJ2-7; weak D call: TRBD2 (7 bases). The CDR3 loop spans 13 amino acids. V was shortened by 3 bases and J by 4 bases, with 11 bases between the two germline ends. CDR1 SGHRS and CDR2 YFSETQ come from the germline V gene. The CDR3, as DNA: TGCGCCAGCAGCTCGGGGGGCGGATACGAGCAGTACTTC. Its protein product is CASSSGGGYEQYF.

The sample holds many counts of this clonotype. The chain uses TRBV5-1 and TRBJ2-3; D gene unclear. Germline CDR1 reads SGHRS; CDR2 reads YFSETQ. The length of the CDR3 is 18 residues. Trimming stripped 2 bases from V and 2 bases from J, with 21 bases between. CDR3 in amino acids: CASSFGVRLATHTDTQYF. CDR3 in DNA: TGCGCCAGCAGCTTTGGGGTTAGGTTGGCCACTCACACAGATACGCAGTATTTT.

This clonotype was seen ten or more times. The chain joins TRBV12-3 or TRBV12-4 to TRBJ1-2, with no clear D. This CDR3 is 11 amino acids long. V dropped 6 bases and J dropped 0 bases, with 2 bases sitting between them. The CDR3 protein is CASSTNYGYTF. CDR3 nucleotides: TGTGCCAGCAGCACTAACTATGGCTACACCTTC.

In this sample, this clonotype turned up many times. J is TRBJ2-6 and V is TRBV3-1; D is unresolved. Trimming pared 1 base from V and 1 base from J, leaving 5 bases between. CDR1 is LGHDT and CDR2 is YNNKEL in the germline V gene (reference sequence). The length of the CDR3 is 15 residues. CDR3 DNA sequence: TGTGCCAGCAGCCAAGGGCAGTCTGGGGCCAACGTCCTGACTTTC. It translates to CASSQGQSGANVLTF.

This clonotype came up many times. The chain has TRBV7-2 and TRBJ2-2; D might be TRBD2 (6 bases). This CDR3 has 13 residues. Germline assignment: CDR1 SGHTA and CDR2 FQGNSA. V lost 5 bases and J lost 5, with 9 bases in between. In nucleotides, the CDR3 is TGTGCCAGCAGCCCAGGAGGGACCGGGGAGCTGTTTTTT. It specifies CASSPGGTGELFF.

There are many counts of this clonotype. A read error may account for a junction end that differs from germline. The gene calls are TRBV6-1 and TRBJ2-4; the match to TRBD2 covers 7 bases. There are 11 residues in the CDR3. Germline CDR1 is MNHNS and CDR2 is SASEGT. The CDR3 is CASSLTTSLHF. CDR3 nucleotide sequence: TGTGCCAGCAGTCTAACGACTAGCTTACACTTC.